The clone carrying this TCR beta chain was detected many times. The antigen is undetermined. With iRepertoire HTBI primers and Arm-PCR of CDR3 regions, TCR beta libraries were built. One entry per CDR3 protein results from TCRdb running MiXCR on the multiplex PCR reads. The data show around 320,000 distinct CDR3 sequences, 15% to 20% seen once. As for time point: newly diagnosed GD, antithyroid drugs for less than 3 months. Construction of the TCR library relied on RNA isolated from PBMCs. EDTA tubes received roughly 9 milliliters of collected peripheral blood. This sample is drawn from a study of regulatory T cells in long-lasting Graves disease. Points from the study as a whole: TRBV28 was favored in persistent disease, as were TRBJ1-2 and TRBJ2-5.

The germline CDR1 and CDR2 sequences are MDHEN and SYDVKM. CDR3 size: 15 residues. V was cut by 7 bases and J by 3 bases, with 13 bases left in between. The sample was also linked to a second study, of T cells in Graves' hyperthyroidism and ophthalmopathy. As that study records: Patients were aged 18 to 65, had disease duration under 2 months, and had newly diagnosed hyperthyroidism. The TCR CDR3 was amplified in a first-round RT-PCR using the HTBI primer set.

The sequenced sample was peripheral blood mononuclear cells (PBMCs), obtained at new diagnosis, from a patient treated with antithyroid drugs. The rearrangement links TRBV28 to TRBJ1-6, with D unclear. This receptor was identified in a man in his forties with Graves disease. The CDR3 loop is CASKGGGFYNSPLHF. The CDR3 DNA reads TGTGCCAGCAAGGGAGGAGGGTTCTATAATTCACCCCTCCACTTT.